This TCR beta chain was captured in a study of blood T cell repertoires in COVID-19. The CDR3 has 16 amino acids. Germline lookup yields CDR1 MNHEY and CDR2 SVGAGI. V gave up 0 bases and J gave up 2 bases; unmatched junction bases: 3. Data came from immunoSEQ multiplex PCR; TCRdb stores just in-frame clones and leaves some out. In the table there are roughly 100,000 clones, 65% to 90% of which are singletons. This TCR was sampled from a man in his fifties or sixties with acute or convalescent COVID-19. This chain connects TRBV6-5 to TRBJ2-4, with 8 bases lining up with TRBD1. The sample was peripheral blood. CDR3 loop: CASSYSQGATKNIQYF. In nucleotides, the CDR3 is TGTGCCAGCAGTTACTCGCAGGGGGCGACCAAAAACATTCAGTACTTC.